The sequence of this T cell receptor beta chain was determined in a study of T cells after posttransplantation cyclophosphamide. This CDR3 spans 15 amino acids. V shed 4 bases, J shed 2 bases, and the junction held 8 bases outside the gene matches. CDR1 is GTSNPN, CDR2 SVGIG, per germline (reference sequence). Assay used: immunoSEQ multiplex PCR; TCRdb lists only in-frame clones, some missing. The sample carries tens of thousands of clones, 86% recorded once. Treatment was busulfan-fludarabine conditioning, a marrow graft, and cyclophosphamide on days +3 and +4. Specimen: PBMCs, collected after allogeneic stem cell transplant with posttransplant cyclophosphamide. The sequence was obtained from a female patient in her 30s who received an allogeneic stem cell transplant from an unrelated donor, was CMV-positive, and had no GVHD. Part of the T cells may come from the graft donor. V is TRBV30 and J is TRBJ2-7; 10 bases map to TRBD2. In DNA, the CDR3 is TGTGCCTGGATGGGGCTAGCGGGGGCCCCCTACGAGCAGTACTTC. This translates into CAWMGLAGAPYEQYF.